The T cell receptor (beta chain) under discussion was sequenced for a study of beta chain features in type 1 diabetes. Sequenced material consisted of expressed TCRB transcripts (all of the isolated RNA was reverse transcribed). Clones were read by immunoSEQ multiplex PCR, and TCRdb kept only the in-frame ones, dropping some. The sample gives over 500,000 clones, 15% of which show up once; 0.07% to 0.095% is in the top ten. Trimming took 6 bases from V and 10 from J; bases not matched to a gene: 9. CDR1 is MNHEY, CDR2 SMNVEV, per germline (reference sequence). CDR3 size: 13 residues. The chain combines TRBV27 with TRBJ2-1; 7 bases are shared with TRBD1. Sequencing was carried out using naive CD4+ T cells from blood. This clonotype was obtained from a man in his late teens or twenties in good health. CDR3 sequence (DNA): TGTGCCAGCAGGCCACAGGGGACGGGGGAGCAGTTCTTC. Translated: CASRPQGTGEQFF.